This T cell receptor beta chain originates from a study of T cells in localized non-small cell lung cancer. Study observations and caveats: Median approximately 58 top-100 tumor clones were shared with paired adjacent lung. Longer overall survival was linked to higher blood T cell density. Measurement of T cell clonality placed uninvolved adjacent lung highest, above the level in tumor.

This CDR3 spans 14 amino acids. Trimming took 3 bases from V and 4 from J, leaving 10 bases between them. From germline, CDR1 is SGDLS and CDR2 YYNGEE. On this clone itself: The target antigen is unknown.

Profiled with immunoSEQ multiplex PCR; TCRdb holds only in-frame clones, not every one. This table has 25,000 to 30,000 clones, about four fifths appearing once. This material consisted of peripheral blood mononuclear cells, taken before any cancer treatment. The source of this sequence is a man between 40 and 69 years old with stage III lung adenocarcinoma. The J gene is TRBJ2-2, the V gene TRBV9; D tentatively fits TRBD1 or TRBD2 (5 bases each). CDR3 in amino acids: CASSAGTVTGELFF. The DNA for the CDR3 is TGTGCCAGCAGCGCTGGGACGGTCACCGGGGAGCTGTTTTTT.